The 3 T cell receptor beta chains below come from one sample, sequenced in a study of blood T cell repertoires in COVID-19. Method: immunoSEQ multiplex PCR; TCRdb's copy keeps in-frame clones and lacks some. The sample contains about 260,000 clones, over 80% of which appear only once. The sample consisted of peripheral blood. These receptors all stem from a man in his 60s who had recovered from COVID-19.

Note on this clone: The junction and the germline gene differ at one end; a read error may be behind it. The chain combines TRBV7-7 with TRBJ2-1; 11 bases are shared with TRBD2. CDR1 is SSHAT, CDR2 FNYEAQ, per germline (reference sequence). The CDR3 runs 15 residues. The CDR3 DNA reads as TGTGCTAGCAGCCCTATAGCGGGGGGGCAGAATGAGCAGTTCTTC. This sequence encodes CASSPIAGGQNEQFF.

V gene TRBV9 combines with J gene TRBJ2-1, with 8 positions matching TRBD1. Germline V gene lookup returns CDR1 SGDLS and CDR2 YYNGEE. The CDR3 spans 15 residues. With 0 bases clipped from V and 8 bases from J, the junction kept 7 bases outside the gene matches. The CDR3 here is CASSVVPGGGDEQFF. As DNA, the CDR3 is TGTGCCAGCAGCGTAGTTCCAGGGGGCGGGGATGAGCAGTTCTTC.

The chain uses TRBV2 and TRBJ1-2, with D tentatively TRBD1 (5 bases). The CDR3 covers 12 residues. CDR1 and CDR2 (germline): SNHLY, FYNNEI. Trimming pared 4 bases from V and 4 bases from J, leaving 7 bases between. The CDR3: CASSGDSYGYTF. The CDR3 DNA sequence: TGTGCCAGCAGTGGCGACAGCTATGGCTACACCTTC.